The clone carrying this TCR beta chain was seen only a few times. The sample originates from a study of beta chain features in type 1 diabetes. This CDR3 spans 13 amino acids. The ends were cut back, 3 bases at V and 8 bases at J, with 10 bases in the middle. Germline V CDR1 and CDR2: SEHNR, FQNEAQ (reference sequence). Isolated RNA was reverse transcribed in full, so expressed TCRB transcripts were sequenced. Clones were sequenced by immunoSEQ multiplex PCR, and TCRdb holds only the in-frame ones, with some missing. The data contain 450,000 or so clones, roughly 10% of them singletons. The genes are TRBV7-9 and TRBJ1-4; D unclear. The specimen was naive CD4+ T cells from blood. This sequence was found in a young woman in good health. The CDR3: CASSFDRLEKLFF. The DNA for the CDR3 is TGTGCCAGCAGCTTTGATCGCCTGGAAAAACTGTTTTTT.